The next 11 T cell receptor beta chains were all read from a single sample in a study of CD8+CD57+ T cells in acquired aplastic anemia. The sequenced patients had an expansion of CD8+CD57+ cells seen by flow cytometry. It was genomic DNA that served as the template for profiling TCR beta VDJ and CDR3. TCRdb processed the reads anew with MiXCR; each CDR3 protein has one entry. The sample yields roughly 250,000 distinct CDR3 sequences, roughly 82% seen once. Sequencing was performed on sorted CD4+, CD8+, or CD8+CD57+ T cells (not recorded which) from PBMCs. These receptor sequences come from a human donor with aplastic anemia.

This clonotype has ten or more counts. This chain links TRBV20-1 with TRBJ1-6; tentatively, D is TRBD1 (5 bases). V was pared by 1 base and J by 9 bases, with 13 bases between. Germline lookup yields CDR1 DFQATT and CDR2 SNEGSKA (reference sequence). This CDR3 comprises 14 residues. The CDR3 nucleotides are TGCAGTGCTAGAGCATCTGGAGACAGTTCACCCCTCCACTTT. It specifies CSARASGDSSPLHF.

Regarding this clonotype: The conserved closing phenylalanine or tryptophan is absent in this CDR3, likely reflecting a read error. This chain links TRBV19 with TRBJ2-5; TRBD2 is a possible D gene (6 bases). The V gene's germline CDR1 is LNHDA and CDR2 SQIVND (reference sequence). Trimming stripped 3 bases from V and 5 bases from J, with 19 bases between. This CDR3 has 16 residues. CDR3 nucleotide sequence: TGTGCCAGTAGTATCCCCCGGACCCAACGGGGGGAGACCCAGTACCTC. It encodes CASSIPRTQRGETQYL.

The V and J genes are TRBV7-9 and TRBJ1-6, with D uncertain. CDR3 size: 14 residues. Germline V gene sequence: CDR1 SEHNR, CDR2 FQNEAQ (reference sequence). Trimming left V 8 bases short and J 2 bases short, with 10 bases between. The CDR3 reads CASSESAYNSPLHF. CDR3 coding DNA: TGTGCCAGCTCAGAATCTGCCTATAATTCACCCCTCCACTTT.

As for this clonotype: One junction end does not reproduce the germline sequence, and a read error may be involved. The J gene is TRBJ2-3, the V gene TRBV7-8; no definite D call. Germline V gene lookup returns CDR1 SGHVS and CDR2 FQNEAQ. The CDR3 is 14 residues long. CDR3 loop: CASSFQPDAATLSF. The CDR3 nucleotides read TGTGCCAGCAGCTTTCAGCCAGACGCGGCTACGCTGTCCTTT. Based on the CDR3 plus reference TRBV7-8 and TRBJ2-3, the full variable domain is GAGVSQSPRYKVAKRGQDVALRCDPISGHVSLFWYQQALGQGPEFLTYFQNEAQLDKSGLPSDRFFAERPEGSVSTLKIQRTQQEDSAVYLCASSFQPDAATLSFGPGTRLTVL.

This clonotype was recorded a few times. The chain couples TRBV7-3 to TRBJ2-5; D may be TRBD2 (6 bases). Trimming removed 2 bases at V and 4 bases at J, with 8 bases between. Germline assignment: CDR1 SGHTA and CDR2 FQGTGA. This CDR3 is 13 amino acids long. DNA for the CDR3: TGTGCCAGCAGCTTAGTGCGGGGAGAGACCCAGTACTTC. It is translated as CASSLVRGETQYF. The full variable domain, in which reference TRBV7-3 and TRBJ2-5 provide the parts outside the CDR3, is GAGVSQTPSNKVTEKGKYVELRCDPISGHTALYWYRQSLGQGPEFLIYFQGTGAADDSGLPNDRFFAVRPEGSVSTLKIQRTERGDSAVYLCASSLVRGETQYFGPGTRLLVL.

The gene calls are TRBV5-6 and TRBJ2-5; 9 bases are shared with TRBD1. Trimming at V came to 4 bases and at J to 7 bases, leaving 8 bases not matched to a gene. This CDR3 comprises 14 residues. Per germline, CDR1 SGHDT and CDR2 YYEEEE. DNA of the CDR3: TGTGCCAGCAGCCCCGCGTGGGGACAGGGGACCCAGTACTTC. It translates to CASSPAWGQGTQYF.

The rearrangement links TRBV11-3 to TRBJ2-1; D remains unclear. V was clipped by 0 bases and J by 6 bases, with 9 bases between them. This CDR3 region has 14 residues. From germline, CDR1 is SGHNT and CDR2 YENEEA. The CDR3 DNA is TGTGCCAGCAGCTTAGATCTGTCGGGCAATGAGCAGTTCTTC. The encoded protein is CASSLDLSGNEQFF.

The CDR3 DNA sequence: TGTGCCAGTATCGGGTTCGGAGGGGAAAAACTGTTTTTT. This sequence encodes CASIGFGGEKLFF. This rearrangement joins TRBV19 to TRBJ1-4; D is unresolved. The CDR3 spans 13 residues. CDR1 is LNHDA and CDR2 is SQIVND in the germline V gene (reference sequence). Trimming cost V 7 bases and J 8 bases, with 14 bases left between them.

This clonotype was detected once. The CDR3 ends on some other residue instead of the conserved phenylalanine or tryptophan, so this is likely a read error. The limits of the CDR3 on the DNA are not certain, so only TCRdb's listed CDR3 is given. The rearrangement uses TRBV7-8 and TRBJ2-3. In germline, CDR1 is SGHVS, CDR2 FQNEAQ. The CDR3 spans 13 residues, counting both ends. CDR3 protein: CASGFGGTDTPYY.

The V and J genes are TRBV7-2 and TRBJ2-7, with 7 bases fitting TRBD2. The CDR3 covers 14 residues. The V gene's germline CDR1 is SGHTA and CDR2 FQGNSA. After removal of 4 bases from V and 4 bases from J, the junction contained 7 bases not matched to a gene. This chain's CDR3 is CASSSSGGPYEQYF. In DNA form, the CDR3 reads TGTGCCAGCAGCTCCTCGGGAGGTCCATACGAGCAGTACTTC.

The sample holds many counts of this clonotype. At one end, the junction sequence differs from germline, possibly due to a read error. The chain combines TRBV7-8 with TRBJ2-3; D remains unclear. The CDR3 contains 14 residues. Germline-derived CDR1 and CDR2 are SGHVS and FQNEAQ. The chain's CDR3 is CASSQGLAGGYTFF. CDR3 nucleotides: TGCGCCAGCAGCCAAGGCCTTGCAGGTGGCTACACCTTCTTT.